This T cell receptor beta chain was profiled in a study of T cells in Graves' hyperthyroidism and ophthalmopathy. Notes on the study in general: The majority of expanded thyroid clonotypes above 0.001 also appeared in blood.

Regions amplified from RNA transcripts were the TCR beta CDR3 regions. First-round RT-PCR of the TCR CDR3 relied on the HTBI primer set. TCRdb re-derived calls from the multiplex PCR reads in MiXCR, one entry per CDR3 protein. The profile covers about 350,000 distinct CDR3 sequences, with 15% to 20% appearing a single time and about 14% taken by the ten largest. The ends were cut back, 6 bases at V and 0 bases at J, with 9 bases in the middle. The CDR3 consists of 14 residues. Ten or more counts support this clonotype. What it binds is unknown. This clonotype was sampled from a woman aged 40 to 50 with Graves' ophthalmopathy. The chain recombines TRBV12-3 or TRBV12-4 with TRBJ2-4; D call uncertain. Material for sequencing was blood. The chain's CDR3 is CASSSGVAKNIQYF. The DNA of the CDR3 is TGTGCCAGCAGCAGTGGGGTAGCCAAAAACATTCAGTACTTC.